In its sample, the clone carrying this TCR beta chain was seen many times. This CDR3 comprises 15 residues. Per the germline V gene, CDR1 is LGHDT and CDR2 is YNNKEL (reference sequence). Trimming left V 0 bases short and J 4 bases short, with 12 bases between. This entry is derived from a study of patients and donors after allogeneic stem cell transplantation. TCRdb called the RT-PCR reads again in MiXCR, with one record for every CDR3 protein. The table records approximately 88,000 distinct CDR3 sequences, just under 5% of them present only once. This chain joins TRBV3-1 and TRBJ1-2, with D tentatively TRBD1 (6 bases). Sequencing was carried out using blood, either unsorted or a sorted T cell fraction (not recorded which). The source is a human donor who was either an allogeneic HSCT recipient or a stem cell or donor lymphocyte infusion donor (not recorded which). It is not recorded whose cells these are; they may come from a transplant donor. The CDR3 sequence: CASSQEAAGAYGYTF. For the CDR3, the DNA is TGTGCCAGCAGCCAAGAAGCGGCAGGGGCCTATGGCTACACCTTC.